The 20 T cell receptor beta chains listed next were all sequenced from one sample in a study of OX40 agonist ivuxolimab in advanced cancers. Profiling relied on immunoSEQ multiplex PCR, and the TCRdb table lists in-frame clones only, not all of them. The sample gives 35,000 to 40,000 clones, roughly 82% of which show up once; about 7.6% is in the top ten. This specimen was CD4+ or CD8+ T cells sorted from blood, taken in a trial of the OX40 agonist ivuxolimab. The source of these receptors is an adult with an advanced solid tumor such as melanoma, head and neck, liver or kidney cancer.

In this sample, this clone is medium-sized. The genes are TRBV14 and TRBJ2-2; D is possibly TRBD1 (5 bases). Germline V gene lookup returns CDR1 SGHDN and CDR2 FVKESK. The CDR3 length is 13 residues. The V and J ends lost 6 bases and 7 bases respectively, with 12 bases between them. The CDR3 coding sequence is TGTGCCAGCAGGACTGAGACAGACGGGGAGCTGTTTTTT. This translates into CASRTETDGELFF.

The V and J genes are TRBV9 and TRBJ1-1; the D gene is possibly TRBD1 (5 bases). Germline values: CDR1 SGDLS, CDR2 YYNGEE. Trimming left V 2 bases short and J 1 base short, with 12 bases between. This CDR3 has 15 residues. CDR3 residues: CASSVGGFRNTEAFF. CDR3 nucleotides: TGTGCCAGCAGCGTGGGGGGGTTTAGGAACACTGAAGCTTTCTTT. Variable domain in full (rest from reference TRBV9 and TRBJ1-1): DSGVTQTPKHLITATGQRVTLRCSPRSGDLSVYWYQQSLDQGLQFLIQYYNGEERAKGNILERFSAQQFPDLHSELNLSSLELGDSALYFCASSVGGFRNTEAFFGQGTRLTVV.

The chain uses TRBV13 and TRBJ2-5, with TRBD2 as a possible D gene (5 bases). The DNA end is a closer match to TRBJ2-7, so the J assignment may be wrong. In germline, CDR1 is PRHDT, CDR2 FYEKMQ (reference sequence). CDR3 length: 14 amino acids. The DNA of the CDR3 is TGTGCCAGCAGCTTAAGTGGGAGCTCCTACGAGCAGTACTTC. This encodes CASSLSGSSYEQYF.

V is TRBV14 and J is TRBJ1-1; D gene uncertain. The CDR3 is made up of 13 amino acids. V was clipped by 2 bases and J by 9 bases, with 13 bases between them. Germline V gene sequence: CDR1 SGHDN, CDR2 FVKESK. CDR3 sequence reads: CASSQIADAQAFF. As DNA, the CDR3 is TGTGCCAGCAGCCAAATCGCCGACGCCCAAGCTTTCTTT.

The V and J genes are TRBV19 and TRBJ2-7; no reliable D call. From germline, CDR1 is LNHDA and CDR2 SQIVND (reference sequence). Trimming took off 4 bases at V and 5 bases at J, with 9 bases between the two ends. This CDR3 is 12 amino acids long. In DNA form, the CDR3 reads TGTGCCAGTAGTACAAACACCAACGAGCAGTACTTC. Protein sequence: CASSTNTNEQYF.

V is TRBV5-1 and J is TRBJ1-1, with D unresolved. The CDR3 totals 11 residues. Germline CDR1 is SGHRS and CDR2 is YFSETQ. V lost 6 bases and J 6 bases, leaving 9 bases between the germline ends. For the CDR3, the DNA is TGCGCCAGCAAAGAGGGTTCTGAAGCTTTCTTT. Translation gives CASKEGSEAFF.

DNA of the CDR3: TGTGCCAGCAGCCCAAGCTGGACAGGGCCGGGCTACACCTTC. Protein sequence: CASSPSWTGPGYTF. The gene calls are TRBV7-6 and TRBJ1-2; 8 bases line up with TRBD1. The V and J ends lost 5 bases and 8 bases, in that order; junction bases with no gene match: 10. This CDR3 comprises 14 residues. Germline CDR1 and CDR2: SGHVS and FNYEAQ.

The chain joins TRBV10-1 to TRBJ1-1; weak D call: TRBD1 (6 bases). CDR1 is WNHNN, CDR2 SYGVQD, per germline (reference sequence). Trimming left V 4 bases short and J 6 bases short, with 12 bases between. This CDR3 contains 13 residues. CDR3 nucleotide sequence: TGCGCCAGCAGTGTTATACAGGGTGCTGAAGCTTTCTTT. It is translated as CASSVIQGAEAFF.

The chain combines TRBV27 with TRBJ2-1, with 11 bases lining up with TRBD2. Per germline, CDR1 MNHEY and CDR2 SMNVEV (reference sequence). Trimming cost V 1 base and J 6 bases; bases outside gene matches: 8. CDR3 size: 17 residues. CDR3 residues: CASSLWGGSGRANEQFF. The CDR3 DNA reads TGTGCCAGCAGTTTATGGGGCGGTAGCGGGAGGGCCAATGAGCAGTTCTTC.

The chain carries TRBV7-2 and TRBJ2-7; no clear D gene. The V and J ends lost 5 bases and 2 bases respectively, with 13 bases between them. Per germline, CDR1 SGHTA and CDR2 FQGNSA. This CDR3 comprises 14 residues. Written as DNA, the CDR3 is TGTGCCAGCAGCCCTGGGCAGAGCGCCTACGAGCAGTACTTC. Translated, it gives CASSPGQSAYEQYF.

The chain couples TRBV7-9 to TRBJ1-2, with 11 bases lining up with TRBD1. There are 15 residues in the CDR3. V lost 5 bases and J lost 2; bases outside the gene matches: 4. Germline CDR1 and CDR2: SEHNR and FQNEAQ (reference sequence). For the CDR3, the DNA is TGTGCCAGCAGCCTAGGACAGGGGGCCAACTATGGCTACACCTTC. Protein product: CASSLGQGANYGYTF.

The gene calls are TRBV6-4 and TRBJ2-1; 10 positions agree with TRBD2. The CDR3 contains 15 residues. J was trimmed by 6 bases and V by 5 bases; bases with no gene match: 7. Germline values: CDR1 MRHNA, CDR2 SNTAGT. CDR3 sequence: CASSLLAGVGNEQFF. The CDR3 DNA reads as TGTGCCAGCAGTCTTCTAGCGGGAGTGGGCAATGAGCAGTTCTTC.

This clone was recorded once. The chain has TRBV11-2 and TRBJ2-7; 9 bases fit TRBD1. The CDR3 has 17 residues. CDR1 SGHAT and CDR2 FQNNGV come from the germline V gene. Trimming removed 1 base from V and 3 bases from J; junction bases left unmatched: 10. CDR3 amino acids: CASSLGVSGQGHYEQYF. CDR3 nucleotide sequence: TGTGCCAGCAGCTTAGGTGTCTCGGGACAGGGCCACTACGAGCAGTACTTC.

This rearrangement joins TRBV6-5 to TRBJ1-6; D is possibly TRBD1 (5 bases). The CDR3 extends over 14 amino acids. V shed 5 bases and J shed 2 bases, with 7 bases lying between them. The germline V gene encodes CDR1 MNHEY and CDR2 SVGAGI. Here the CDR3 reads CASSAGPYNSPLHF. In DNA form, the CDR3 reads TGTGCCAGCAGTGCGGGACCCTATAATTCACCCCTCCACTTT.

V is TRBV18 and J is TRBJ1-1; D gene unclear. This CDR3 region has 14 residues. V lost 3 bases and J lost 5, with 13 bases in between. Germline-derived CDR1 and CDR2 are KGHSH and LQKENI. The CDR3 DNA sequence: TGTGCCAGCTCACCTTCGGTGGAAGCGACTGAAGCTTTCTTT. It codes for CASSPSVEATEAFF.

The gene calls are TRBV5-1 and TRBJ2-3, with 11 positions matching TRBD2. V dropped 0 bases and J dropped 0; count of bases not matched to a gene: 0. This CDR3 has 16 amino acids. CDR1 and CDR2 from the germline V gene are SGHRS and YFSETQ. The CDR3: CASSLGLAGSTDTQYF. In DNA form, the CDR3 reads TGCGCCAGCAGCTTGGGACTAGCGGGGAGCACAGATACGCAGTATTTT.

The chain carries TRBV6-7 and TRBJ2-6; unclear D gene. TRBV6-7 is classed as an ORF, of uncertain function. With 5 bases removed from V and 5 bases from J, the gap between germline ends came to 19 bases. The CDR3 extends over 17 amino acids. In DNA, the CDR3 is TGTGCCAGCAGTAGACTGGCGCGTATAAGTCGGGCCAACGTCCTGACTTTC. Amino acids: CASSRLARISRANVLTF.

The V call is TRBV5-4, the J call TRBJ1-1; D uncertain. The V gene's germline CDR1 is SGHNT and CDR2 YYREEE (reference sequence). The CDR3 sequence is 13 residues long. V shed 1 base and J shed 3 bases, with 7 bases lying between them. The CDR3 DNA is TGTGCCAGCAGCTTGCCAGGTTACACTGAAGCTTTCTTT. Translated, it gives CASSLPGYTEAFF.

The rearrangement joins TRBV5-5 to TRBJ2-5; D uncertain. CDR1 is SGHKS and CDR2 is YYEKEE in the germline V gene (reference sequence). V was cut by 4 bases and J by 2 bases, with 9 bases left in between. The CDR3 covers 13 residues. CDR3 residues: CASSQTGQETQYF. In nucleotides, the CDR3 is TGTGCCAGCAGCCAAACGGGTCAAGAGACCCAGTACTTC.

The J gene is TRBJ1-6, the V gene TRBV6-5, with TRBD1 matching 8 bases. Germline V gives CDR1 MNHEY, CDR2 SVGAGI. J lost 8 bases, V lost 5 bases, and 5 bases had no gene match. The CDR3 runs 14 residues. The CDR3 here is CASSRQGNDSPLHF. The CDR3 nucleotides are TGTGCCAGCAGTCGACAGGGGAACGATTCACCCCTCCACTTT.